This TCR beta chain came from a study of CD8+ T cells in alopecia areata (dated by TCRdb to between 2017 and 2018). Regarding the study in general: Treated patients were enrolled in an open-label pilot trial of oral tofacitinib at 5 to 10 mg twice daily for moderate-to-severe alopecia areata. Tofacitinib was given for 6 to 18 months, followed by 6 months of follow-up off drug to assess delayed response and recurrence. Disease severity in treated patients was measured with the SALT score, which quantifies the percentage of affected scalp surface area. To study T cell clonal expansion in alopecia areata, the researchers applied high-throughput TCRbeta sequencing to both the C3H/HeJ mouse model and human patients. Human TCRbeta sequencing covered scalp tissue and sorted CD4+ and CD8+ peripheral blood T cells from patchy and totalis/universalis alopecia areata patients and healthy controls. Biopsies were taken from tofacitinib-treated patients at baseline and again at 4 and 24 weeks into treatment, and several of those patients also had a later scalp biopsy. Clonality in the scalp was compared among normal scalp (n=4), patchy alopecia areata scalp (n=8), and alopecia totalis/universalis scalp (n=8). RNA was obtained with the PAXgene miRNA kit for fixed scalp, the miRNeasy kit for PBMCs, and the RNeasy kit for mouse skin. TCRbeta CDR3 regions were amplified by immunoSEQ multiplex PCR with 35 Vbeta forward and 13 Jbeta reverse primers. Here is what the overall study found, with its caveats: Shared TCR sequences between patients were less evident than in mice, which may be partly attributable to HLA diversity in the patient population. Because the treated cohort was small and had only one nonresponder, larger studies are needed to examine links between baseline CD8+ expansion and response. Unlike mouse skin, which is dominated by gammadelta T cells, normal human skin has resident alphabeta T cells that are also sequenced, and this complicates analysis of the scalp TCR repertoire. Tofacitinib significantly lowered scalp clonality and the number of expanded CD8+ clones among the top 100 scalp clones. Lesional scalp, especially in alopecia totalis/universalis, showed higher clonality and more expanded CD8+ clones than normal scalp, suggesting antigenic drive. During tofacitinib treatment, many expanded lesional clones stuck around in both scalp and blood, and this persistence may partly explain why relapse happens after treatment is stopped.

What this sample's time point label stands for: 20 to 30 weeks on oral tofacitinib. This specimen's treatment or condition label, per the study, means: oral pan-JAK inhibitor, 5-10 mg twice daily. Lesional scalp punch biopsies and peripheral blood were collected from alopecia areata patients. After PBMCs were isolated by density centrifugation and stained for CD3, CD4 and CD8, a FACSAria was used to sort CD4+ and CD8+ T cells. As to this clone: The antigen this receptor binds is unknown. No quality values exist for individual bases; no much larger clone is one base distant.

Receptor libraries were prepared by the immunoSEQ multiplex PCR assay. RNA was extracted from all samples and reverse transcribed into cDNA as template for TCR sequencing. SuperScript III was used for first-strand cDNA synthesis, primed with a 2:1 mix of oligo-dT and random hexamers. A synthetic immune receptor repertoire was used to gauge amplification bias, and whatever bias remained was removed computationally. In the original analysis: Raw reads were preprocessed to remove errors, and CDR3 was defined according to IMGT conventions as the region from the conserved cysteine to phenylalanine. Clonality was computed as 1 minus the Shannon entropy, with the entropy normalized by log2 of the number of productive unique TCRs. Whether scalp clones were CD4 or CD8 was inferred by matching scalp TCRbeta sequences against CD4 and CD8 repertoires sorted from blood. Drawn from immuneACCESS, this table holds only the in-frame rearrangements with V and J called that TCRdb kept. Clones are partly lost; checked studies trace under half to an unresolved V gene and leave the rest unexplained. V and J calls and clone size come straight from that table; D and trimming were deduced from the DNA. The sample yields 90,000 to 130,000 clones; around 53% were counted once. The top ten constitute approximately 12% of the sample.

This specimen was CD8+ T cells sorted from blood, taken at week 24, from a patient treated with tofacitinib. The receptor comes from a human donor with alopecia areata.

For the CDR3, the sequence is CASSQSGTGARGTQYF. The bases read TGCGCCAGCAGCCAATCCGGGACAGGGGCGCGTGGTACGCAGTATTTT. The chain is assembled from TRBV4-1 and TRBJ2-3, and 10 junction bases match TRBD1. The germline V gene gives CDR1 as MGHRA and CDR2 as YSYEKL. Germline trimming: 2 bases from V, 8 bases from J; junction bases outside gene matches: 10. The CDR3 runs 16 amino acids, cysteine and phenylalanine included. Of all the DNA, just the CDR3 is kept, 48 bases in frame from base 1.